Presented here are 27 T cell receptor beta chains from one specimen sequenced in a study of cytomegalovirus exposure and HLA in healthy donors. It was with 60 Vbeta and 13 Jbeta primers that the PCR ran. The protocol was immunoSEQ multiplex PCR, while the TCRdb copy is restricted to in-frame clones and leaves out a portion. The table lists approximately 55,000 clones, approximately 85% of them singletons. Sequenced material: PBMCs. These TCRs come from a boy aged 10-17 years in good health and CMV-seropositive.

This chain joins TRBV7-2 and TRBJ2-3; 10 nucleotides align to TRBD1. This CDR3 is 15 amino acids long. V dropped 3 bases and J dropped 5; count of bases not matched to a gene: 5. Germline V gene sequence: CDR1 SGHTA, CDR2 FQGNSA. Here the CDR3 reads CASSFTGTGVDTQYF. CDR3 sequence (DNA): TGTGCCAGCAGCTTCACCGGGACAGGGGTAGATACGCAGTATTTT.

This chain connects TRBV11-2 to TRBJ2-1, with D unclear. Looked up from germline, CDR1 is SGHAT and CDR2 is FQNNGV. The germline V and J ends were trimmed by 5 bases and 0 bases, with 17 bases remaining between them. The CDR3 is 17 residues long. CDR3 region: CASSILSGQSSYNEQFF. In nucleotides, the CDR3 is TGTGCCAGCAGCATACTATCCGGCCAGAGCTCCTACAATGAGCAGTTCTTC.

The chain uses TRBV2 and TRBJ1-5; 7 nucleotides align to TRBD1. Per germline, CDR1 SNHLY and CDR2 FYNNEI. The length of the CDR3 is 15 residues. The V gene end was trimmed by 3 bases and the J gene end by 6 bases; junction bases not matched to a gene: 8. The DNA of the CDR3 is TGTGCCAGCAGTGACGGAGGGGGCGAACCTCAGCCCCAGCATTTT. Translated: CASSDGGGEPQPQHF.

This rearrangement joins TRBV9 to TRBJ2-2; 8 bases are a match to TRBD2. Germline V lookup: CDR1 SGDLS, CDR2 YYNGEE. The junction had 4 bases not matched to a gene; V was cut back by 0 bases and J by 6 bases. This CDR3 is built from 15 residues. CDR3: CASSVVGGGAGELFF. For the CDR3, the DNA is TGTGCCAGCAGCGTAGTCGGGGGGGGCGCCGGGGAGCTGTTTTTT.

This rearrangement joins TRBV19 to TRBJ1-4; TRBD1 agrees at 12 bases. Germline CDR1 and CDR2: LNHDA and SQIVND (reference sequence). V gave up 7 bases and J gave up 8 bases; unmatched junction bases: 11. CDR3 length: 16 residues. CDR3 DNA: TGTGCCAGTACCCTGGGGACAGGGGGCGCGGGGGAAAAACTGTTTTTT. Protein sequence: CASTLGTGGAGEKLFF.

The chain carries TRBV6-5 and TRBJ1-3; no definite D call. CDR3 length equals 14 residues. The germline CDR1 and CDR2 sequences are MNHEY and SVGAGI. V was shortened by 5 bases and J by 0 bases, with 8 bases between the two germline ends. The DNA for the CDR3 is TGTGCCAGCAGTGGTCTAAACTCTGGAAACACCATATATTTT. Translated, it gives CASSGLNSGNTIYF.

The V gene is TRBV29-1, the J gene TRBJ2-7, with TRBD2 as a possible D gene (7 bases). This CDR3 spans 14 amino acids. Trimming took off 0 bases at V and 4 bases at J, with 13 bases between the two ends. Per the germline V gene, CDR1 is SQVTM and CDR2 is ANQGSEA. CDR3 in DNA: TGCAGCGTTGAAGACCGGGAGGACAGTTACGAGCAGTACTTC. It codes for CSVEDREDSYEQYF.

The chain recombines TRBV5-4 with TRBJ2-5; D gene uncertain. The germline V gene has CDR1 SGHNT and CDR2 YYREEE (reference sequence). V lost 1 base, J lost 1 base, and 5 bases lay in between. The length of the CDR3 is 13 residues. In nucleotides, the CDR3 is TGTGCCAGCAGCTTGAATCTCCAAGAGACCCAGTACTTC. The encoded protein is CASSLNLQETQYF. The full variable domain, with the rest looked up from reference TRBV5-4 and TRBJ2-5, is ETGVTQSPTHLIKTRGQQVTLRCSSQSGHNTVSWYQQALGQGPQFIFQYYREEENGRGNFPPRFSGLQFPNYSSELNVNALELDDSALYLCASSLNLQETQYFGPGTRLLVL.

This clone showed up just once. The chain recombines TRBV6-1 with TRBJ1-1, with TRBD1 as a possible D gene (6 bases). The V and J ends lost 6 bases and 3 bases respectively, with 17 bases between them. The CDR3 is 15 amino acids. CDR1 is MNHNS, CDR2 SASEGT, per germline. CDR3 in amino acids: CASSQTGLGYTEAFF. Here the CDR3 DNA reads TGTGCCAGCAGCCAAACAGGGTTGGGTTACACTGAAGCTTTCTTT.

The chain has TRBV5-1 and TRBJ1-1, with D perhaps TRBD1 (5 bases). CDR3 length: 16 amino acids. V lost 8 bases to trimming and J lost 1 base, with 21 bases between them. Germline CDR1 reads SGHRS; CDR2 reads YFSETQ. The CDR3 DNA sequence: TGCGCCAGTTTTCCCCACGAACAGGACCCGAACACTGAAGCTTTCTTT. It translates to CASFPHEQDPNTEAFF.

This chain connects TRBV5-1 to TRBJ1-2; TRBD1 matches 9 bases. This CDR3 is built from 15 residues. J was trimmed by 6 bases and V by 4 bases; bases with no gene match: 10. Germline V gene data show CDR1 as SGHRS and CDR2 as YFSETQ. The CDR3 reads CASSHDRGDVDGYTF. CDR3 in DNA: TGCGCCAGCAGCCACGACAGGGGGGACGTCGATGGCTACACCTTC.

The chain uses TRBV11-2 and TRBJ2-7, with 7 bases lining up with TRBD1. CDR1 and CDR2 from the germline V gene are SGHAT and FQNNGV. The ends lost 5 bases at V and 1 base at J; junction bases unmatched: 5. The CDR3 sequence is 14 residues long. The CDR3 DNA is TGTGCCAGCAGCATCGGGACAGTTTCCTACGAGCAGTACTTC. This encodes CASSIGTVSYEQYF.

The J gene is TRBJ2-1, the V gene TRBV5-1, with TRBD1 matching 11 bases. This CDR3 comprises 15 residues. Per germline, CDR1 SGHRS and CDR2 YFSETQ. With V trimmed by 2 bases and J by 5 bases, 3 bases remained unmatched. The CDR3 loop is CASSFGTGGHNEQFF. CDR3 nucleotide sequence: TGCGCCAGCAGCTTTGGGACAGGGGGTCACAATGAGCAGTTCTTC.

The chain has TRBV5-5 and TRBJ2-1; weak D call: TRBD2 (5 bases). The CDR3 runs 15 residues. CDR1 and CDR2 from the germline V gene are SGHKS and YYEKEE (reference sequence). V lost 0 bases to trimming and J lost 10 bases, with 17 bases between them. In nucleotides, the CDR3 is TGTGCCAGCAGCTTGGCCACTGCCGGGGTGGGCGAGCAGTTCTTC. Translation: CASSLATAGVGEQFF.

The gene calls are TRBV2 and TRBJ1-1; a possible D gene is TRBD1 (5 bases). The germline CDR1 and CDR2 sequences are SNHLY and FYNNEI. The CDR3 loop spans 12 amino acids. The ends were cut back, 7 bases at V and 2 bases at J, with 8 bases in the middle. This CDR3 reads CASTQENTEAFF. The DNA for the CDR3 is TGTGCCAGCACACAGGAAAACACTGAAGCTTTCTTT.

This rearrangement joins TRBV11-2 to TRBJ1-6; TRBD1 aligns across 7 bases. V gave up 8 bases and J gave up 9 bases; unmatched junction bases: 7. The CDR3 length is 13 residues. The germline V gene encodes CDR1 SGHAT and CDR2 FQNNGV. The CDR3 nucleotides are TGTGCCAGCGAGGGGGCCACTAGTTCACCCCTCCACTTT. It codes for CASEGATSSPLHF.

The chain joins TRBV7-9 to TRBJ2-1, with D tentatively TRBD1 (6 bases). Germline values: CDR1 SEHNR, CDR2 FQNEAQ (reference sequence). The CDR3 extends over 13 amino acids. The CDR3 DNA is TGTTCCGGCTCTGGGTGGGGGCAAGGAGAGCAGTTCTTC. Residues: CSGSGWGQGEQFF.

The table lists this clone with a few counts. The genes are TRBV4-1 and TRBJ1-1; 8 nucleotides match TRBD1. V dropped 6 bases and J dropped 1; count of bases not matched to a gene: 1. Per germline, CDR1 MGHRA and CDR2 YSYEKL. The length of the CDR3 is 13 residues. The CDR3 here is CASSTGGNTEAFF. As DNA, the CDR3 is TGCGCCAGCAGTACAGGGGGGAACACTGAAGCTTTCTTT.

This clone was picked up a small number of times. The V gene is TRBV10-1, the J gene TRBJ1-1; 7 nucleotides match TRBD1. Germline values: CDR1 WNHNN, CDR2 SYGVQD (reference sequence). The CDR3 totals 14 residues. Trimming removed 11 bases from V and 0 bases from J; junction bases left unmatched: 9. CDR3 sequence: CASSRDSLNTEAFF. DNA for the CDR3: TGCGCCTCGTCCCGGGACAGCCTGAACACTGAAGCTTTCTTT.

The sample holds a few counts of this clone. Here the CDR3 DNA reads TGTGCCAGCAGCCAAGAGTATCACGAGCAGTACTTC. Its translation is CASSQEYHEQYF. The rearrangement uses TRBV14 and TRBJ2-7; D unclear. V was trimmed by 0 bases and J by 5 bases, leaving 5 bases between them. The CDR3 extends over 12 amino acids. CDR1 SGHDN and CDR2 FVKESK come from the germline V gene.

This chain links TRBV29-1 with TRBJ2-1; D may be TRBD1 (7 bases). The V gene lost 8 bases and the J gene lost 8 bases, with 22 bases spanning the gap. The germline V gene encodes CDR1 SQVTM and CDR2 ANQGSEA. This CDR3 contains 14 residues. DNA for the CDR3: TGCAGCACCGATACAGGGGAGGTTGGCGATGAGCAGTTCTTC. Translating gives CSTDTGEVGDEQFF.

The V gene is TRBV6-4, the J gene TRBJ2-3; D perhaps matches TRBD2 (6 bases). In germline, CDR1 is MRHNA, CDR2 SNTAGT. The CDR3 has 13 amino acids. V lost 0 bases, J lost 6 bases, and 7 bases lay in between. The CDR3: CASSDSGRDTQYF. CDR3 nucleotides: TGTGCCAGCAGTGACTCAGGGAGGGATACGCAGTATTTT.

This clone was detected a few times. The chain carries TRBV5-4 and TRBJ1-4, with TRBD1 matching over 11 bases. J was trimmed by 8 bases and V by 4 bases; bases with no gene match: 4. CDR1 SGHNT and CDR2 YYREEE come from the germline V gene (reference sequence). This CDR3 spans 14 amino acids. The CDR3 here is CASSQDRGHEKLFF. The CDR3 coding sequence is TGTGCCAGCAGCCAGGACAGGGGGCACGAAAAACTGTTTTTT.

V usage is TRBV9 and J usage is TRBJ2-5; 7 bases agree with TRBD2. The CDR3 extends over 16 amino acids. V lost 0 bases to trimming and J lost 4 bases; unmatched junction nucleotides: 9. Per the germline V gene, CDR1 is SGDLS and CDR2 is YYNGEE. CDR3 amino acids: CASSVAGGILTETQYF. The CDR3 DNA reads as TGTGCCAGCAGCGTAGCGGGGGGAATATTAACAGAGACCCAGTACTTC. The full variable domain, its missing parts supplied by reference TRBV9 and TRBJ2-5, is DSGVTQTPKHLITATGQRVTLRCSPRSGDLSVYWYQQSLDQGLQFLIQYYNGEERAKGNILERFSAQQFPDLHSELNLSSLELGDSALYFCASSVAGGILTETQYFGPGTRLLVL.

V and J are TRBV19 and TRBJ2-3, with 8 bases matching TRBD2. The junction had 6 bases not matched to a gene; V was cut back by 9 bases and J by 4 bases. The germline gives CDR1 LNHDA, CDR2 SQIVND (reference sequence). This CDR3 is 13 amino acids long. CDR3 in amino acids: CARTGGPSDTQYF. In DNA, the CDR3 is TGTGCCAGGACGGGGGGGCCATCAGATACGCAGTATTTT.

The table lists this clone with a few counts. The CDR3 protein is CASSVTGLAGASGAQYF. DNA for the CDR3: TGTGCCAGCAGCGTAACGGGACTAGCGGGGGCAAGCGGGGCCCAGTACTTC. This rearrangement joins TRBV9 to TRBJ2-5; 14 bases fit TRBD2. This CDR3 spans 17 amino acids. V lost 1 base to trimming and J lost 9 bases; unmatched junction nucleotides: 11. CDR1 SGDLS and CDR2 YYNGEE come from the germline V gene.

The rearrangement joins TRBV29-1 to TRBJ2-7; 9 bases align to TRBD1. CDR1 SQVTM and CDR2 ANQGSEA come from the germline V gene. The CDR3 is 12 residues long. Germline trimming cut 7 bases from V and 3 bases from J; bases unmatched to any gene: 4. CDR3 residues: CSGSDRGYEQYF. As DNA, the CDR3 is TGCAGCGGATCGGACAGGGGCTACGAGCAGTACTTC.